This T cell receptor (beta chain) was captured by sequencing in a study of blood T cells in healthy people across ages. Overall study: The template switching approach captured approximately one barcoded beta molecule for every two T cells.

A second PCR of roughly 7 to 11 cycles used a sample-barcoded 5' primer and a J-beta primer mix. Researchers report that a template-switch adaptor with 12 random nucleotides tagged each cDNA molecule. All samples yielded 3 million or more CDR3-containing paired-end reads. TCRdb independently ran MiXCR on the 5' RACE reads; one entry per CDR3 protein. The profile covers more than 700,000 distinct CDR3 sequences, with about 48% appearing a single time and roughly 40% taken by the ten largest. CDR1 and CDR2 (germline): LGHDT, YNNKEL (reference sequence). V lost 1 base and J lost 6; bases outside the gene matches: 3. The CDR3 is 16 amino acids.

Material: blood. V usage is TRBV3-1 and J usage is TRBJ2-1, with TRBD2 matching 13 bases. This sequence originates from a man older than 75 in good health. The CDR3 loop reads CASSQVRTSGSNEQFF. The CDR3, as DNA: TGTGCCAGCAGCCAAGTTCGGACTAGCGGGAGCAATGAGCAGTTCTTC.